The next 20 T cell receptor beta chains were all read from a single sample in a study of blood T cell repertoires in COVID-19. This table comes from immunoSEQ multiplex PCR, and its TCRdb copy is limited to in-frame clones, with some not included. The repertoire holds approximately 330,000 clones, with 88% as singletons. The sequencing sample was made of peripheral blood. All receptors derive from a woman aged 45 to 65 with active or convalescent COVID-19.

This chain joins TRBV7-9 and TRBJ1-1; D is perhaps TRBD1 (5 bases). Germline loops: CDR1 SEHNR, CDR2 FQNEAQ (reference sequence). V was clipped by 1 base and J by 1 base, with 16 bases between them. The length of the CDR3 is 17 residues. CDR3 in DNA: TGTGCCAGCAGCTTAGAGGTATCGACCGACAGGAACACTGAAGCTTTCTTT. It codes for CASSLEVSTDRNTEAFF.

The chain has TRBV28 and TRBJ2-3; D is unclear. V was trimmed by 3 bases and J by 5 bases, leaving 9 bases between them. CDR3 length: 13 residues. Per the germline V gene, CDR1 is MDHEN and CDR2 is SYDVKM. CDR3 nucleotides: TGTGCCAGCAGTTTTTCCCAGAAAGATACGCAGTATTTT. It encodes CASSFSQKDTQYF.

This CDR3 is CASRPDGRGLVVEAFF. The CDR3 DNA reads TGTGCCAGCAGACCAGACGGCAGGGGGCTCGTTGTTGAAGCTTTCTTT. The J gene is TRBJ1-1, the V gene TRBV28; TRBD1 aligns across 8 bases. The V gene's germline CDR1 is MDHEN and CDR2 SYDVKM. CDR3 size: 16 residues. Trimming removed 6 bases from V and 7 bases from J; junction bases left unmatched: 16.

J is TRBJ2-1 and V is TRBV11-2; D unclear. The V end was cut by 8 bases, the J end by 4 bases, with 6 bases between. Looked up from germline, CDR1 is SGHAT and CDR2 is FQNNGV. There are 11 residues in the CDR3. The CDR3 DNA reads as TGTGCCAGCTCTATATACAATGAGCAGTTCTTC. The encoded protein is CASSIYNEQFF.

The genes are TRBV18 and TRBJ2-2, with TRBD1 matching over 10 bases. This CDR3 has 15 residues. In germline, CDR1 is KGHSH, CDR2 LQKENI. Trimming cost V 5 bases and J 5 bases; bases outside gene matches: 5. The CDR3 bases are TGTGCCAGCTCATCGCCGGGACAGGGGACCGGGGAGCTGTTTTTT. Its protein product is CASSSPGQGTGELFF.

This clone was detected once. Here the CDR3 DNA reads TGTGCCTGGAGTGTAGAGGCAGGGTTTCGGAATCCGTACTTC. Translating it yields CAWSVEAGFRNPYF. The V call is TRBV30, the J call TRBJ2-7; weak D call: TRBD1 (5 bases). Looked up from germline, CDR1 is GTSNPN and CDR2 is SVGIG (reference sequence). V shed 0 bases and J shed 12 bases, with 21 bases lying between them. This CDR3 contains 14 residues.

This clone was detected only once. The chain carries TRBV11-3 and TRBJ2-7; D is ambiguous. The CDR3 is 14 amino acids. V lost 4 bases, J lost 3 bases, and 13 bases lay in between. CDR1 is SGHNT, CDR2 YENEEA, per germline. CDR3 DNA: TGTGCCAGCAGCTCCAACAGTGCTAACTACGAGCAGTACTTC. It is translated as CASSSNSANYEQYF.

The genes are TRBV10-3 and TRBJ2-2; 11 positions match TRBD2. Germline CDR1 and CDR2: ENHRY and SYGVKD. CDR3 length: 17 amino acids. V was pared by 5 bases and J by 0 bases, with 5 bases of the junction left unmatched. The CDR3 DNA follows: TGTGCCATCAGTATTAGCGGGGGGGCGACGAACACCGGGGAGCTGTTTTTT. This gives the protein CAISISGGATNTGELFF.

CDR3 protein: CSARVWPEAFF. Here the CDR3 DNA reads TGCAGTGCTAGAGTTTGGCCCGAAGCTTTCTTT. This chain joins TRBV20-1 and TRBJ1-1; D is ambiguous. Germline CDR1 and CDR2: DFQATT and SNEGSKA (reference sequence). V gave up 1 base and J gave up 8 bases, with 8 bases separating them. This CDR3 contains 11 residues.

In its sample, this clone was seen once. The J gene is TRBJ1-2, the V gene TRBV7-2, with a possible D match to TRBD1 (6 bases). V was cut by 2 bases and J by 0 bases, with 10 bases left in between. CDR3 size: 15 residues. Germline V gene data show CDR1 as SGHTA and CDR2 as FQGNSA. The CDR3 DNA reads TGTGCCAGCAGCTTAAAATGGGGGCCTAACTATGGCTACACCTTC. It translates to CASSLKWGPNYGYTF.

The rearrangement uses TRBV12-3 or TRBV12-4 and TRBJ1-2, with a weak D call TRBD1 (6 bases). CDR3 size: 12 residues. V shed 7 bases and J shed 2 bases, with 8 bases lying between them. CDR3 residues: CASTQGNYGYTF. The CDR3 DNA sequence: TGTGCCAGCACCCAGGGGAACTATGGCTACACCTTC.

This sequence joins TRBV20-1 and TRBJ2-7; D unresolved. Trimming took 5 bases from V and 2 from J, leaving 7 bases between them. Per the germline V gene, CDR1 is DFQATT and CDR2 is SNEGSKA (reference sequence). The CDR3 length is 11 residues. The CDR3 region has the DNA TGCAGTGCTGACGACACCTACGAGCAGTACTTC. Translated: CSADDTYEQYF.

V is TRBV9 and J is TRBJ2-1, with TRBD1 identical over 7 bases. CDR1 SGDLS and CDR2 YYNGEE come from the germline V gene. Trimming took 3 bases from V and 0 from J; bases not matched to a gene: 30. CDR3 size: 24 residues. The CDR3 region is CASSAPRGTDSKREWRSSYNEQFF. CDR3 DNA: TGTGCCAGCAGCGCCCCTAGGGGGACAGATTCCAAAAGGGAATGGAGGAGCTCCTACAATGAGCAGTTCTTC. Variable domain in full (rest from reference TRBV9 and TRBJ2-1): DSGVTQTPKHLITATGQRVTLRCSPRSGDLSVYWYQQSLDQGLQFLIQYYNGEERAKGNILERFSAQQFPDLHSELNLSSLELGDSALYFCASSAPRGTDSKREWRSSYNEQFFGPGTRLTVL.

The V call is TRBV30, the J call TRBJ1-5, with 9 bases lining up with TRBD1. V was clipped by 0 bases and J by 4 bases; unmatched bases: 1. The germline gives CDR1 GTSNPN, CDR2 SVGIG (reference sequence). The CDR3 sequence is 14 residues long. The CDR3 sequence is CAWSVGTGNQPQHF. The DNA for the CDR3 is TGTGCCTGGAGTGTAGGGACAGGGAATCAGCCCCAGCATTTT.

The rearrangement links TRBV10-3 to TRBJ1-5; TRBD1 agrees at 10 bases. This CDR3 is built from 16 residues. V shed 2 bases, J shed 5 bases, and the junction held 6 bases outside the gene matches. Germline V CDR1 and CDR2: ENHRY, SYGVKD. The DNA for the CDR3 is TGTGCCATCAGTGAGAGTGTTGGGACAGGGGATCAGCCCCAGCATTTT. Amino acid sequence: CAISESVGTGDQPQHF.

This clone appeared a single time. The chain is built from TRBV5-1 and TRBJ2-2, with 8 bases lining up with TRBD1. CDR1 SGHRS and CDR2 YFSETQ come from the germline V gene. This CDR3 contains 17 residues. J gave up 4 bases and V 2 bases, and 10 bases lay outside the gene matches. DNA for the CDR3: TGCGCCAGCAGCTTACAGCAGGGGGCTGTGAGCACCGGGGAGCTGTTTTTT. Amino acids: CASSLQQGAVSTGELFF.

The chain employs TRBV27 and TRBJ2-2; perhaps TRBD1 as D (6 bases). The germline gives CDR1 MNHEY, CDR2 SMNVEV (reference sequence). Trimming pared 2 bases from V and 6 bases from J, leaving 7 bases between. The CDR3 consists of 13 residues. The CDR3: CASSLPGAGELFF. The CDR3 DNA is TGTGCCAGCAGTTTACCAGGGGCCGGGGAGCTGTTTTTT.

V usage is TRBV19 and J usage is TRBJ2-1; 10 nucleotides match TRBD2. Germline V lookup: CDR1 LNHDA, CDR2 SQIVND (reference sequence). This CDR3 contains 15 residues. The V segment lost 6 bases and the J segment 10 bases; nucleotides outside the gene matches: 12. The CDR3 nucleotides are TGTGCCAGTAGCCCCACCAGCGGGAGGGCCCGGGAGCAGTTCTTC. Encoded protein: CASSPTSGRAREQFF.

The chain employs TRBV27 and TRBJ2-7; 10 positions match TRBD1. Germline CDR1 is MNHEY and CDR2 is SMNVEV (reference sequence). The CDR3 loop spans 14 amino acids. The trim removed 6 bases at V and 3 bases at J, leaving 5 bases unmatched. The CDR3 nucleotides are TGTGCCAGCAGCCCCGGGACAGGGGTCTACGAGCAGTACTTC. Translation gives CASSPGTGVYEQYF.

V and J are TRBV6-5 and TRBJ2-7, with a tentative D call TRBD2 (5 bases). The CDR3 contains 13 residues. CDR1 is MNHEY and CDR2 is SVGAGI in the germline V gene. Trimming pared 2 bases from V and 3 bases from J, leaving 8 bases between. As DNA, the CDR3 is TGTGCCAGCAGTTACGGGAGCGGCTACGAGCAGTACTTC. This sequence encodes CASSYGSGYEQYF.